These 6 T cell receptor beta chains came from one sample sequenced in a study of blood T cell repertoires in COVID-19. Produced via immunoSEQ multiplex PCR; TCRdb's table is partial and in-frame only. This table holds roughly 290,000 clones, approximately 86% found once. The sample taken for sequencing was peripheral blood. These receptors all stem from a woman in her thirties who had recovered from COVID-19.

This clone showed up just once. The chain joins TRBV15 to TRBJ1-1; D possibly corresponds to TRBD1 (5 bases). Per germline, CDR1 LNHNV and CDR2 YYDKDF (reference sequence). V lost 4 bases and J lost 1, with 10 bases in between. This CDR3 spans 14 amino acids. CDR3 loop: CATSKFDRNTEAFF. CDR3 sequence (DNA): TGTGCCACCAGCAAATTCGACAGGAACACTGAAGCTTTCTTT.

A single count supports this clone. V gene TRBV7-2 combines with J gene TRBJ1-1, with 7 bases that match TRBD1. V lost 5 bases, J lost 4 bases, and 7 bases stayed unmatched. CDR1 SGHTA and CDR2 FQGNSA come from the germline V gene. The CDR3 covers 14 residues. The CDR3 bases are TGTGCCAGCAGCCTAGGGTACAGGGGCACTGAAGCTTTCTTT. Amino acid sequence: CASSLGYRGTEAFF.

The chain uses TRBV11-2 and TRBJ2-5; D is perhaps TRBD2 (6 bases). The CDR3 has 14 amino acids. Looked up from germline, CDR1 is SGHAT and CDR2 is FQNNGV. V was trimmed by 1 base and J by 8 bases, leaving 14 bases between them. The CDR3 loop reads CASSLGPEGLTQYF. CDR3 nucleotide sequence: TGTGCCAGCAGCTTAGGTCCGGAGGGGCTCACCCAGTACTTC.

This chain links TRBV19 with TRBJ2-1; 9 bases map to TRBD2. Germline CDR1 and CDR2: LNHDA and SQIVND (reference sequence). Trimming removed 7 bases from V and 9 bases from J; junction bases left unmatched: 4. This CDR3 is 12 amino acids long. The CDR3 coding sequence is TGTGCCAGTACTGGCGGGGGGGGTGAGCAGTTCTTC. Encoded protein: CASTGGGGEQFF. Full variable domain (rest looked up from reference TRBV19 and TRBJ2-1): DGGITQSPKYLFRKEGQNVTLSCEQNLNHDAMYWYRQDPGQGLRLIYYSQIVNDFQKGDIAEGYSVSREKKESFPLTVTSAQKNPTAFYLCASTGGGGEQFFGPGTRLTVL.

The chain uses TRBV28 and TRBJ1-3; no reliable D call. CDR1 and CDR2 (germline): MDHEN, SYDVKM. The CDR3 contains 11 residues. Here the CDR3 reads CATVRGNTIYF. The CDR3 DNA sequence: TGTGCTACAGTGCGAGGAAACACCATATATTTT. The full variable domain, in which reference TRBV28 and TRBJ1-3 provide the parts outside the CDR3, is DVKVTQSSRYLVKRTGEKVFLECVQDMDHENMFWYRQDPGLGLRLIYFSYDVKMKEKGDIPEGYSVSREKKERFSLILESASTNQTSMYLCATVRGNTIYFGEGSWLTVV.

V gene TRBV6-5 combines with J gene TRBJ2-7, with TRBD1 identical over 8 bases. The CDR3 loop spans 15 amino acids. Germline V gene sequence: CDR1 MNHEY, CDR2 SVGAGI. The junction had 9 bases not matched to a gene; V was cut back by 6 bases and J by 2 bases. The CDR3 loop reads CASSRQGSDPYEQYF. As DNA, the CDR3 is TGTGCCAGCAGCCGACAGGGGTCCGATCCCTACGAGCAGTACTTC.